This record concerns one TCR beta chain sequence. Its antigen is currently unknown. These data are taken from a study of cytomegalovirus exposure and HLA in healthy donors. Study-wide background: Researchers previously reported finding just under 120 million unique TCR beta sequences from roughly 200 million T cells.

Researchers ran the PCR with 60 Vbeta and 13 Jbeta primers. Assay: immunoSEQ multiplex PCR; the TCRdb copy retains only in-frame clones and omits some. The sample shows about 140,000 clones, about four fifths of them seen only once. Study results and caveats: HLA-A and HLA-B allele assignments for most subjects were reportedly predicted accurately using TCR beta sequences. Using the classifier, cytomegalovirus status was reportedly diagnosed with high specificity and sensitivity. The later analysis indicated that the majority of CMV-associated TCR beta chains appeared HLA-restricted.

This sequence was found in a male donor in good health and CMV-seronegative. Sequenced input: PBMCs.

CDR3 sequence reads: CASSRGDGETYYGYTF. CDR3 nucleotides: TGTGCCAGTAGTAGGGGGGACGGCGAAACTTACTATGGCTACACCTTC. V is TRBV19 and J is TRBJ1-2, with a tentative D call TRBD1 (5 bases). The length of the CDR3 is 16 residues. Trimming stripped 4 bases from V and 3 bases from J, with 18 bases between. Germline CDR1 LNHDA, CDR2 SQIVND (reference sequence).